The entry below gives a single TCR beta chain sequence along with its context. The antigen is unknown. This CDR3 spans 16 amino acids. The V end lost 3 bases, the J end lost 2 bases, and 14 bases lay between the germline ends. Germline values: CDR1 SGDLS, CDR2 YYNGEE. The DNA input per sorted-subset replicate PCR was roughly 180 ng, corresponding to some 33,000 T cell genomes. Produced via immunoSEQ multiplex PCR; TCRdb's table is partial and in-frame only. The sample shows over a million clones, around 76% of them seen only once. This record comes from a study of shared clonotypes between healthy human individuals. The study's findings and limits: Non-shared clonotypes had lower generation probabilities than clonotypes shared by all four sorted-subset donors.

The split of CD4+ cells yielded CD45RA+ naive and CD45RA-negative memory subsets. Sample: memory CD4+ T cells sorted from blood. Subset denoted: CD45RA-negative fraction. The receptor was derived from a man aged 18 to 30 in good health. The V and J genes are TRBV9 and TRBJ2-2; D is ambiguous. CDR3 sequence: CASSAYLGFNTGELFF. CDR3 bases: TGTGCCAGCAGCGCATATCTAGGCTTCAACACCGGGGAGCTGTTTTTT.